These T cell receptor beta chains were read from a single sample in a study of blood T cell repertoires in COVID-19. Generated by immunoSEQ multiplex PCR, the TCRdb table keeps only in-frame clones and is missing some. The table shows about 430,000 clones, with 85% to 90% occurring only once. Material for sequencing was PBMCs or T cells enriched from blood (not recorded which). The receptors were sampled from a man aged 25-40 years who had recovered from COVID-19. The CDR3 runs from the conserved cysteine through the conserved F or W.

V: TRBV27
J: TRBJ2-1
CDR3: CASSLWLNNYNEQFF

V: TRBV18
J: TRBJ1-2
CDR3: CASSPQDKNFYGYTF

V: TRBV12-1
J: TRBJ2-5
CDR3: CASSFVTSGRRGETQYF

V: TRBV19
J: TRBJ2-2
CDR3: CASSIVGRGGTGELFF

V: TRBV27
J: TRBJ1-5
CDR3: CASKKDNISGRPQHF

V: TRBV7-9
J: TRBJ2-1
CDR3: CASSATSWQGNEQFF

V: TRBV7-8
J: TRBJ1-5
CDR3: CASSFSDRGLYQPQHF

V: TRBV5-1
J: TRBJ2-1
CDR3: CASSPGNFGMNEQFF

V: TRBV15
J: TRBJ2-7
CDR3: CATSTRVGAYEQYF

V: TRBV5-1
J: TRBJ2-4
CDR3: CASSLGQELAKNIQYF

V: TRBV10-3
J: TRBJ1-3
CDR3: CATQTGLSSGNTIYF

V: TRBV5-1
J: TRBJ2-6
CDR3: CASSVAFGRGANVLTF

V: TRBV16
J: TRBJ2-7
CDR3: CASSQSPSDKTYEQYF

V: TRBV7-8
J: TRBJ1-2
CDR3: CASSLASAGADYYGYTF

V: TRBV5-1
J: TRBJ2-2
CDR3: CASSLTGKNTGELFF

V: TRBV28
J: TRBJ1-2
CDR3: CASSFPDQTLNYGYTF

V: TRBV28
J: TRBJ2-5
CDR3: CASTPSWGSGEVGETQYF

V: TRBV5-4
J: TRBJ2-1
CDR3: CASSLALAGGNEQFF

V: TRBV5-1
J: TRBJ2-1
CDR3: CASSLALSFEQFF

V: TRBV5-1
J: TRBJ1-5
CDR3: CASSPSGQGNQPQHF

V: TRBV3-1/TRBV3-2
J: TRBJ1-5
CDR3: CASSGATLDQPQHF

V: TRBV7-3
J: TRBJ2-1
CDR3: CASSLTAGGHNEQFF

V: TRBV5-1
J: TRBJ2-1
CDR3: CASSLGTGSYNEQFF

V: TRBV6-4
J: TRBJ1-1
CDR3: CASSDSSDRLNTEAFF

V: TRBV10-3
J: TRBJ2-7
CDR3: CAIRTGGPSNEQYF

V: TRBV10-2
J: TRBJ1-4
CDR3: CASSEWATGGEKLFF

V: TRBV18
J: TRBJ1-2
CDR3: CASSPEGAGGYTF

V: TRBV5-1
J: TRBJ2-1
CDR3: CASGTQGLNEQFF

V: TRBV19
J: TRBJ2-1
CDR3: CASSFRGEDRVGNEQFF

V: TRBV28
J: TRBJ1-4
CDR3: CASSIPIASEKLFF

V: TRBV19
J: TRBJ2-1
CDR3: CASSPEGDSYNEQFF

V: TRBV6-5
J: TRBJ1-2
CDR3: CASSYGQPLGGYTF

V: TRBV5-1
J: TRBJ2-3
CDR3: CATASGSGGVDTQYF

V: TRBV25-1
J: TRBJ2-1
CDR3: CASSPLAGAYNEQFF

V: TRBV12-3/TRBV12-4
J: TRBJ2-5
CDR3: CASSRDYRETQYF

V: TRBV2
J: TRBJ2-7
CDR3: CASSVYTGGGEQYF

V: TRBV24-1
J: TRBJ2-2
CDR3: CATSPTGESTGELFF

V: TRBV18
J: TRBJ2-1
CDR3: CASSSGVSNEQFF

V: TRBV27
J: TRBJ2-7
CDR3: CASSLQGIADEQYF

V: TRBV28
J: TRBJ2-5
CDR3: CASSSSRQISRETQYF

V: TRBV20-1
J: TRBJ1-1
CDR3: CSACERGQAEAFF

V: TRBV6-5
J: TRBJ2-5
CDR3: CASSPGRAPGETQYF

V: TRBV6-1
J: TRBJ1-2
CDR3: CASSEGSVGYTF

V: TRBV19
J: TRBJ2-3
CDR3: CASSRDIAGGPPDTQYF

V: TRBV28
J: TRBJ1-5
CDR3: CASSFLSLQLYSNQPQHF

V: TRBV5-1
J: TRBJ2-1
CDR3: CASSLLAGNNEQFF

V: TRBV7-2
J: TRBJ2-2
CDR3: CASSLVGGNTGELFF

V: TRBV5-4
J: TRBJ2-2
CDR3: CASSLSGRSTGELFF

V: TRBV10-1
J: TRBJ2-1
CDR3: CASSRTGLDYNEQFF

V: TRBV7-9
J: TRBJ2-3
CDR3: CASSLGWETLSTDTQYF

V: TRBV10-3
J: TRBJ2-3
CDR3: CAISGGVLAGGQNTDTQYF

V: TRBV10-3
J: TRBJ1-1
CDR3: CAVTGGARMNTEAFF

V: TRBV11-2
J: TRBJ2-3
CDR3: CASSLTTADTQYF

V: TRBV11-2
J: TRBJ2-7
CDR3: CASSPSPEQYF

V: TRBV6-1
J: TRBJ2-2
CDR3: CASSDWLAANTGELFF

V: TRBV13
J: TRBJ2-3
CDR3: CASSDLDKPSTDTQYF

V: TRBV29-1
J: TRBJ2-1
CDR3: CSVAHNEQFF

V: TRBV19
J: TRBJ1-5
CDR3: CASRTVFTGGNQPQHF

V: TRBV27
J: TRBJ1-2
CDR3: CASSSAGGTYGYTF